Below are 9 T cell receptor beta chains sequenced from a single sample in a study of T cells in Graves' hyperthyroidism and ophthalmopathy. RNA transcripts gave rise to amplified TCR beta CDR3 regions. TCR CDR3 regions were first amplified by RT-PCR with HTBI primers. TCRdb re-analysed the multiplex PCR reads in MiXCR, keeping a single row per CDR3 protein. The sample has about 290,000 distinct CDR3 sequences, roughly 15% seen once. The sample consisted of blood. The source is a woman under 40 with Graves' hyperthyroidism that later progressed to Graves' ophthalmopathy.

This clonotype was counted many times. V is TRBV9 and J is TRBJ2-5, with D perhaps TRBD1 (5 bases). Looked up from germline, CDR1 is SGDLS and CDR2 is YYNGEE. CDR3 length: 12 amino acids. Trimming stripped 4 bases from V and 7 bases from J, with 11 bases between. As DNA, the CDR3 is TGTGCCAGCAGCCCCGCAGGGCGGACCCAGTACTTC. It codes for CASSPAGRTQYF.

This sequence joins TRBV27 and TRBJ2-5; 8 nucleotides line up with TRBD1. The V segment lost 1 base and the J segment 5 bases; nucleotides outside the gene matches: 6. The CDR3 is 15 residues long. Germline-derived CDR1 and CDR2 are MNHEY and SMNVEV (reference sequence). Written as DNA, the CDR3 is TGTGCCAGCAGTTTATATGGACAGGGCGGGGAGACCCAGTACTTC. This codes for CASSLYGQGGETQYF.

There are a few counts of this clonotype. The chain couples TRBV20-1 to TRBJ2-5; TRBD1 aligns across 7 bases. V shed 1 base and J 7 bases; nucleotides not matched to a gene: 18. CDR3 length equals 17 residues. Germline CDR1 DFQATT, CDR2 SNEGSKA (reference sequence). The CDR3 DNA reads TGCAGTGCTAGAGGGTCGGGACAGCCTCCCCATCTGGGGACCCAGTACTTC. This sequence encodes CSARGSGQPPHLGTQYF.

The chain joins TRBV4-1 to TRBJ1-1, with no clear D. Per the germline V gene, CDR1 is MGHRA and CDR2 is YSYEKL. V dropped 4 bases and J dropped 4 bases, with 16 bases sitting between them. The CDR3 covers 15 residues. As DNA, the CDR3 is TGCGCCAGCAGCCGCCAATGGGGAGGGAGCACTGAAGCTTTCTTT. It codes for CASSRQWGGSTEAFF.

This clonotype was observed at least ten times. The chain carries TRBV5-6 and TRBJ2-5, with 10 bases that match TRBD2. This CDR3 region has 15 residues. Per germline, CDR1 SGHDT and CDR2 YYEEEE. J lost 6 bases, V lost 4 bases, and 9 bases had no gene match. CDR3 DNA: TGTGCCAGCAGCGAAGGACTAGCGGCTTTGAAGACCCAGTACTTC. Its protein product is CASSEGLAALKTQYF. The full variable domain, in which reference TRBV5-6 and TRBJ2-5 provide the parts outside the CDR3, is DAGVTQSPTHLIKTRGQQVTLRCSPKSGHDTVSWYQQALGQGPQFIFQYYEEEERQRGNFPDRFSGHQFPNYSSELNVNALLLGDSALYLCASSEGLAALKTQYFGPGTRLLVL.

The sample holds a few counts of this clonotype. The chain combines TRBV5-1 with TRBJ2-2; D is ambiguous. CDR1 is SGHRS and CDR2 is YFSETQ in the germline V gene. The CDR3 is made up of 15 amino acids. V was trimmed by 0 bases and J by 3 bases, leaving 9 bases between them. The CDR3 nucleotides are TGCGCCAGCAGCTTGGGTACCATGGACACCGGGGAGCTGTTTTTT. Its protein product is CASSLGTMDTGELFF.

This clonotype showed up many times. The J gene is TRBJ2-1, the V gene TRBV6-2 or TRBV6-3; maybe TRBD1 (6 bases). CDR3 size: 14 residues. The V gene's germline CDR1 is MNHEY and CDR2 SVGEGT. V lost 0 bases, J lost 6 bases, and 9 bases lay in between. The CDR3 sequence is CASSYSSGVNEQFF. In DNA, the CDR3 is TGTGCCAGCAGTTACTCGTCAGGGGTCAATGAGCAGTTCTTC.

Only a few counts were recorded for this clonotype. The chain couples TRBV9 to TRBJ2-2; D is unresolved. V was cut by 0 bases and J by 5 bases, with 5 bases left in between. This CDR3 region has 13 residues. Germline CDR1 and CDR2: SGDLS and YYNGEE. The CDR3 is CASSVGQTGELFF. As DNA, the CDR3 is TGTGCCAGCAGCGTAGGACAAACCGGGGAGCTGTTTTTT.

This clonotype has at least ten counts. The rearrangement links TRBV15 to TRBJ2-3, with 7 bases fitting TRBD2. V lost 5 bases, J lost 4 bases, and 6 bases stayed unmatched. Germline CDR1 is LNHNV and CDR2 is YYDKDF (reference sequence). The CDR3 sequence is 14 residues long. CDR3 DNA: TGTGCCACCAGCGCCCGACTAGCTTCAGATACGCAGTATTTT. Translating it yields CATSARLASDTQYF.